This T cell receptor beta chain was sequenced in a study of molecular identifiers for immune sequencing clone quantification. The study, taken as a whole, reports: In naive cells, clones above 20 RNA copies held under 1% of molecules, whereas in effector cells they held over 97%.

There are many counts of this clonotype. Its antigen remains unknown. The CDR3 length is 13 residues. Trimming removed 0 bases from V and 4 bases from J, with 10 bases in between. Germline V gives CDR1 DFQATT, CDR2 SNEGSKA (reference sequence). Based on a CD8+CD4-CCR7+CD45RA+ profile, naive CD8 T cells were sorted. The use of previously described methods and listed TCR primers produced the bulk TCR libraries. MiXCR, applied by TCRdb to the PCR reads, yields one record per CDR3 protein. Here the sample spans about 640,000 distinct CDR3 sequences, 15% to 20% being singletons. The source material was naive CD8+ T cells from blood, with Jurkat cell RNA spiked in. Regarding subset: FACS-sorted CD8+CD4-CCR7+CD45RA+ naive T cells. The rearrangement uses TRBV20-1 and TRBJ2-7; TRBD1 is a possible D gene (6 bases). The sequence was collected from a human donor in good health. Some libraries in this study had Jurkat cell RNA spiked in. The CDR3 is CSARETGEYEQYF. DNA of the CDR3: TGCAGTGCTAGAGAGACAGGAGAATACGAGCAGTACTTC.